The 18 T cell receptor beta chains below all came from one sample that was sequenced in a study of OX40 agonist ivuxolimab in advanced cancers. Clones were read by immunoSEQ multiplex PCR, and TCRdb kept only the in-frame ones, dropping some. The data hold around 93,000 clones, with about 86% observed a single time. The input for sequencing was CD4+ or CD8+ T cells sorted from blood, taken in a trial of the OX40 agonist ivuxolimab. All receptors derive from an adult with an advanced solid tumor such as melanoma, head and neck, liver or kidney cancer.

The rearrangement joins TRBV7-2 to TRBJ2-1; 10 bases align to TRBD1. V shed 2 bases and J 6 bases; nucleotides not matched to a gene: 7. The germline V gene has CDR1 SGHTA and CDR2 FQGNSA. CDR3 length equals 16 residues. The CDR3 DNA follows: TGTGCCAGCAGCTTACAGGGACAGGGGTTAGGCAATGAGCAGTTCTTC. This sequence encodes CASSLQGQGLGNEQFF.

For this clone: Germline and junction disagree at one end, which may indicate a read error. The CDR3 spells CASSPEGIGELFF. The DNA for the CDR3 is TGTGCTAGCAGCCCAGAGGGGATCGGGGAGCTGTTTTTT. The chain couples TRBV7-7 to TRBJ2-2; D could derive from TRBD1 or TRBD2 (5 bases each). The germline gives CDR1 SSHAT, CDR2 FNYEAQ (reference sequence). The CDR3 loop spans 13 amino acids.

This chain links TRBV6-6 with TRBJ2-7; no reliable D call. Germline-derived CDR1 and CDR2 are MNHNY and SVGAGI (reference sequence). The CDR3 consists of 13 residues. V lost 6 bases and J lost 6, with 15 bases in between. The CDR3 DNA sequence: TGTGCCAGCAGGCGATCCGGAGAAGGCGAGCAGTACTTC. It is translated as CASRRSGEGEQYF.

About this clone: An end of the junction does not agree with germline; a read error may underlie this. The chain joins TRBV18 to TRBJ2-5, with 7 nucleotides matching TRBD1. Germline V gene lookup returns CDR1 KGHSH and CDR2 LQKENI. The CDR3 covers 13 residues. CDR3 nucleotides: TGTGCCAGCTCAGGGGACAGTCAAGGGACCCAGTACTTC. This translates into CASSGDSQGTQYF.

The chain has TRBV2 and TRBJ2-5; no reliable D call. Trimming left V 4 bases short and J 3 bases short, with 9 bases between. Germline CDR1 reads SNHLY; CDR2 reads FYNNEI. The CDR3 runs to 13 residues. DNA for the CDR3: TGTGCCAGCAGTGGGGCTCTGAAAGAGACCCAGTACTTC. It encodes CASSGALKETQYF.

The gene calls are TRBV6-1 and TRBJ2-5; weak D call: TRBD1 (6 bases). CDR1 and CDR2 (germline): MNHNS, SASEGT. The CDR3 sequence is 15 residues long. Trimming took 4 bases from V and 10 from J, leaving 22 bases between them. The DNA for the CDR3 is TGTGCCAGCAGTGTTGATAGGCAGGGGAACCCAGACCAGTACTTC. Its protein product is CASSVDRQGNPDQYF.

The chain carries TRBV5-1 and TRBJ2-5; the D is unclear. The CDR3 spans 14 residues. The V and J ends lost 0 bases and 2 bases respectively, with 8 bases between them. Germline V gives CDR1 SGHRS, CDR2 YFSETQ. In DNA form, the CDR3 reads TGCGCCAGCAGCTTGGGCTGGGGTCAAGAGACCCAGTACTTC. This gives the protein CASSLGWGQETQYF.

This rearrangement joins TRBV6-1 to TRBJ2-1, with 10 nucleotides matching TRBD1. Germline CDR1 MNHNS, CDR2 SASEGT. This CDR3 region has 15 residues. V lost 4 bases and J lost 7; bases outside the gene matches: 7. The CDR3 is CASSAQGQGSNEQFF. CDR3 DNA sequence: TGTGCCAGCAGTGCCCAGGGACAGGGGTCTAATGAGCAGTTCTTC.

The chain links TRBV18 to TRBJ2-6; a possible D gene is TRBD1 (6 bases). Germline-derived CDR1 and CDR2 are KGHSH and LQKENI. Trimming took 5 bases from V and 0 from J, leaving 8 bases between them. This CDR3 comprises 15 residues. The CDR3 sequence: CASSAQGSGANVLTF. The CDR3 nucleotides read TGTGCCAGCTCAGCACAGGGCTCTGGGGCCAACGTCCTGACTTTC. Together with reference TRBV18 and TRBJ2-6, the CDR3 gives the full variable domain: NAGVMQNPRHLVRRRGQEARLRCSPMKGHSHVYWYRQLPEEGLKFMVYLQKENIIDESGMPKERFSAEFPKEGPSILRIQQVVRGDSAAYFCASSAQGSGANVLTFGAGSRLTVL.

V is TRBV5-1 and J is TRBJ2-3, with D maybe TRBD2 (6 bases). Germline V gene sequence: CDR1 SGHRS, CDR2 YFSETQ. There are 15 residues in the CDR3. V was shortened by 4 bases and J by 0 bases, with 12 bases between the two germline ends. This chain's CDR3 is CASSPDGGSTDTQYF. The DNA of the CDR3 is TGCGCCAGCAGCCCGGATGGGGGGAGCACAGATACGCAGTATTTT.

The chain recombines TRBV6-1 with TRBJ2-3, with 9 bases identical to TRBD2. The junction had 9 bases not matched to a gene; V was cut back by 6 bases and J by 5 bases. The CDR3 runs 15 residues. Germline V gene data show CDR1 as MNHNS and CDR2 as SASEGT. The CDR3 loop is CASSDASGMVDTQYF. In DNA, the CDR3 is TGTGCCAGCAGCGACGCTAGCGGGATGGTAGATACGCAGTATTTT.

CDR3 residues: CASSTTAEAFF. The CDR3 DNA sequence: TGTGCCAGCAGCACCACCGCTGAAGCTTTCTTT. The chain has TRBV7-9 and TRBJ1-1; D call uncertain. With 5 bases removed from V and 6 bases from J, the gap between germline ends came to 7 bases. From germline, CDR1 is SEHNR and CDR2 FQNEAQ (reference sequence). This CDR3 comprises 11 residues.

The chain combines TRBV4-3 with TRBJ2-7, with 8 bases identical to TRBD2. The CDR3 sequence is 16 residues long. Germline V gene sequence: CDR1 LGHNA, CDR2 YSLEER. V lost 0 bases, J lost 0 bases, and 4 bases stayed unmatched. The CDR3 loop reads CASSQDWTSSSYEQYF. The CDR3 region has the DNA TGCGCCAGCAGCCAAGACTGGACTAGCAGCTCCTACGAGCAGTACTTC.

V and J are TRBV4-1 and TRBJ1-1; D unresolved. Trimming took off 0 bases at V and 1 base at J, with 6 bases between the two ends. The CDR3 length is 14 residues. From germline, CDR1 is MGHRA and CDR2 YSYEKL. The CDR3 spells CASSQEWENTEAFF. The DNA for the CDR3 is TGCGCCAGCAGCCAAGAGTGGGAGAACACTGAAGCTTTCTTT.

This clone has a single count. V is TRBV9 and J is TRBJ1-2; maybe TRBD1 (6 bases). The germline V gene has CDR1 SGDLS and CDR2 YYNGEE. This CDR3 is built from 15 residues. The germline V and J ends were trimmed by 4 bases and 7 bases, with 20 bases remaining between them. As DNA, the CDR3 is TGTGCCAGCAGCCCTGCCCTGACAGGCCAGTCTGGCTACACCTTC. It translates to CASSPALTGQSGYTF.

The rearrangement links TRBV5-4 to TRBJ2-1; 9 nucleotides agree with TRBD2. The germline gives CDR1 SGHNT, CDR2 YYREEE (reference sequence). There are 16 residues in the CDR3. The trim removed 4 bases at V and 7 bases at J, leaving 12 bases unmatched. The CDR3 nucleotides are TGTGCCAGCAGCCGGAAGATAGCGGGAGTGGGGAATGAGCAGTTCTTC. Encoded protein: CASSRKIAGVGNEQFF. The entire variable domain, with the rest obtained from reference TRBV5-4 and TRBJ2-1, is as follows: ETGVTQSPTHLIKTRGQQVTLRCSSQSGHNTVSWYQQALGQGPQFIFQYYREEENGRGNFPPRFSGLQFPNYSSELNVNALELDDSALYLCASSRKIAGVGNEQFFGPGTRLTVL.

The V gene is TRBV4-2, the J gene TRBJ2-2; maybe TRBD2 (6 bases). Germline V gives CDR1 LGHNA, CDR2 YNFKEQ. This CDR3 is 15 amino acids long. The V gene lost 2 bases and the J gene lost 1 base, with 8 bases spanning the gap. Here the CDR3 reads CASSQPGGNTGELFF. CDR3 nucleotide sequence: TGTGCCAGCAGCCAACCCGGGGGGAACACCGGGGAGCTGTTTTTT.

This sequence joins TRBV7-2 and TRBJ1-2; 10 bases align to TRBD1. The germline gives CDR1 SGHTA, CDR2 FQGNSA. CDR3 size: 14 residues. V was pared by 5 bases and J by 7 bases, with 7 bases of the junction left unmatched. The CDR3 nucleotides are TGTGCCAGCAGCACCTTGACAGGGGGCCTTGGCTACACCTTC. It specifies CASSTLTGGLGYTF. Variable domain in full (rest from reference TRBV7-2 and TRBJ1-2): GAGVSQSPSNKVTEKGKDVELRCDPISGHTALYWYRQSLGQGLEFLIYFQGNSAPDKSGLPSDRFSAERTGGSVSTLTIQRTQQEDSAVYLCASSTLTGGLGYTFGSGTRLTVV.